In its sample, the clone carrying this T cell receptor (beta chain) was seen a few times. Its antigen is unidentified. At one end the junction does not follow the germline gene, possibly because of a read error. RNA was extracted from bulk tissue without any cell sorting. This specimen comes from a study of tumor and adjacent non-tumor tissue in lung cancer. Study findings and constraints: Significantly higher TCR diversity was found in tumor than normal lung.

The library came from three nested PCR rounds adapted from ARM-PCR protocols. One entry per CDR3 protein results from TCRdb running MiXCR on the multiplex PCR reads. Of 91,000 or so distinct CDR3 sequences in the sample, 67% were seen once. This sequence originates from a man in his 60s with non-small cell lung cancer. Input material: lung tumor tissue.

For the CDR3, the DNA is TGTGCCAGCGGCTTATCGGCGTGTGAGACTGAAGCTTTCTTT. As protein: CASGLSACETEAFF. The rearrangement joins TRBV11-1 to TRBJ1-1; D remains unclear. The length of the CDR3 is 14 residues. The germline V gene has CDR1 SGHAT and CDR2 FQDESV (reference sequence). Using reference TRBV11-1 and TRBJ1-1 for the parts outside the CDR3, the full variable domain is EAEVAQSPRYKITEKSQAVAFWCDPISGHATLYWYRQILGQGPELLVQFQDESVVDDSQLPKDRFSAERLKGVDSTLKIQPAELGDSAMYLCASGLSACETEAFFGQGTRLTVV.